One and the same sample provided the 2 T cell receptor beta chains below, sequenced in a study of T cells after yellow fever vaccination. TCRdb processed the 5' RACE reads anew with MiXCR; each CDR3 protein has one entry. This table holds some 290,000 distinct CDR3 sequences, about 10% found once. Specimen: CD4+ T cells sorted from PBMCs, collected 45 days after the yellow fever booster vaccination. These receptor sequences come from a young man who received the YFV17D yellow fever vaccine.

The rearrangement joins TRBV18 to TRBJ2-5; D is uncertain. The germline V and J ends were trimmed by 1 base and 1 base, with 10 bases remaining between them. CDR1 and CDR2 from the germline V gene are KGHSH and LQKENI. There are 15 residues in the CDR3. CDR3 residues: CASSPLGPPQETQYF. The CDR3, as DNA: TGTGCCAGCTCACCACTTGGCCCGCCCCAAGAGACCCAGTACTTC.

J is TRBJ2-5 and V is TRBV18; 9 bases match TRBD2. Germline assignment: CDR1 KGHSH and CDR2 LQKENI. V shed 3 bases and J 5 bases; nucleotides not matched to a gene: 13. The CDR3 extends over 17 amino acids. The CDR3 nucleotides read TGTGCCAGCTCACCGCGCTCTGGAAGCGGGGGGTCGGAGACCCAGTACTTC. Residues: CASSPRSGSGGSETQYF. The full variable domain, its missing parts supplied by reference TRBV18 and TRBJ2-5, is NAGVMQNPRHLVRRRGQEARLRCSPMKGHSHVYWYRQLPEEGLKFMVYLQKENIIDESGMPKERFSAEFPKEGPSILRIQQVVRGDSAAYFCASSPRSGSGGSETQYFGPGTRLLVL.